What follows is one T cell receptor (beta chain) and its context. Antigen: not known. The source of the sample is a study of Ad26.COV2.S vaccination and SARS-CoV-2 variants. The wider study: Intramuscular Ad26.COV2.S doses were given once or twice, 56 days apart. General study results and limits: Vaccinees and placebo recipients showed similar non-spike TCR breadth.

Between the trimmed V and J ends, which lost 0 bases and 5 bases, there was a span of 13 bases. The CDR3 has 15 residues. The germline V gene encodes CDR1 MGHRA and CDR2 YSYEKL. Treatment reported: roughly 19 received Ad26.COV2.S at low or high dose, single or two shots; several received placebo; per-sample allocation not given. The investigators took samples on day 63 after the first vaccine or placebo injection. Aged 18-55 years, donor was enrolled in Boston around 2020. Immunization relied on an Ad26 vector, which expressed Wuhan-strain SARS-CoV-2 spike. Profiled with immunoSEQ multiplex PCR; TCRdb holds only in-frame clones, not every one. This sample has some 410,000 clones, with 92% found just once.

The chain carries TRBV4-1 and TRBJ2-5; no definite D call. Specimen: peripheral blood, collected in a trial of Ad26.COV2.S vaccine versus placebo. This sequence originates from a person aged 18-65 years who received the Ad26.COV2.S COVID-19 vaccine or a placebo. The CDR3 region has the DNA TGCGCCAGCAGCCAAGACCGCCTCGGCTTGGAGACCCAGTACTTC. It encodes CASSQDRLGLETQYF.